These T cell receptor beta chains were read from a single sample in a study of control samples from healthy donors and cancer patients. Sequenced by immunoSEQ multiplex PCR; TCRdb stores in-frame clones only, minus some. The profile shows about 140,000 clones, 75% to 95% of them singletons. Sequencing was carried out using blood. The receptors were gathered from a man under 40 in good health. Both conserved end residues are part of each CDR3. A D gene is named only where the DNA matches it firmly. Size values are once, few and many counts, or a class for expanded clones, and some rows have none.

V gene,clone size,J gene,D gene,CDR3 protein,CDR3 DNA
TRBV10-2,NA,TRBJ1-1,TRBD1,CASKRGSGQGYTEAFF,TGCGCCAGTAAACGCGGGTCGGGACAGGGCTACACTGAAGCTTTCTTT
TRBV5-1,NA,TRBJ2-1,TRBD2,CASSPRTSGGADNEQFF,TGCGCCAGCAGCCCTAGGACTAGCGGGGGGGCGGACAATGAGCAGTTCTTC
TRBV6-5,once,TRBJ2-7,NA,CASRSEVGGLYEQYF,TGTGCCAGCCGAAGCGAGGTCGGGGGGCTCTACGAGCAGTACTTC
TRBV28,NA,TRBJ2-1,NA,CASSSLLATSYNEQFF,TGTGCCAGCAGTTCCCTACTAGCTACCTCCTACAATGAGCAGTTCTTC
TRBV7-2,NA,TRBJ1-5,TRBD1,CASSYRDRGNQPQHF,TGTGCCAGCAGCTACCGGGACAGGGGAAATCAGCCCCAGCATTTT
TRBV9,few,TRBJ2-1,TRBD2,CASSVRGTSYNEQFF,TGTGCCAGCAGCGTACGGGGGACTAGCTACAATGAGCAGTTCTTC
TRBV5-1,NA,TRBJ2-3,NA,CASSAAVTDTQYF,TGCGCCAGCAGCGCGGCGGTCACAGATACGCAGTATTTT
TRBV24-1,NA,TRBJ1-1,TRBD1,CATSAQGTGSNTEAFF,TGTGCCACCAGTGCCCAAGGGACAGGCTCGAACACTGAAGCTTTCTTT
TRBV27,NA,TRBJ1-5,NA,CASSPTRAPYSNQPQHF,TGTGCCAGCAGTCCCACGCGTGCACCTTATAGCAATCAGCCCCAGCATTTT
TRBV11-2,few,TRBJ1-3,TRBD1,CASSLDLFGGQYSGNTIYF,TGTGCCAGCAGCTTAGATCTCTTCGGGGGACAGTACTCTGGAAACACCATATATTTT
TRBV28,NA,TRBJ2-7,NA,CASSLRGALSYEQYF,TGTGCCAGCAGTTTAAGGGGGGCCCTCTCCTACGAGCAGTACTTC
TRBV7-2,NA,TRBJ2-2,TRBD2,CASSRGLAGGRYSTGELFF,TGTGCCAGCAGCAGGGGACTAGCGGGGGGGCGTTACAGCACCGGGGAGCTGTTTTTT
TRBV7-9,NA,TRBJ1-1,NA,CASSQETGTEAFF,TGTGCCAGCAGTCAGGAAACGGGCACTGAAGCTTTCTTT
TRBV6-5,NA,TRBJ2-3,NA,CASGRDPGQDTQYF,TGTGCCAGCGGCCGGGATCCCGGGCAAGATACGCAGTATTTT
TRBV28,NA,TRBJ1-2,TRBD1,CASSRYKDRGLTRYGYTF,TGTGCCAGCAGTAGGTATAAGGACAGGGGGCTGACGAGATATGGCTACACCTTC
TRBV19,NA,TRBJ1-2,NA,CASSQGPYGYTF,TGTGCCAGTAGTCAGGGACCCTATGGCTACACCTTC